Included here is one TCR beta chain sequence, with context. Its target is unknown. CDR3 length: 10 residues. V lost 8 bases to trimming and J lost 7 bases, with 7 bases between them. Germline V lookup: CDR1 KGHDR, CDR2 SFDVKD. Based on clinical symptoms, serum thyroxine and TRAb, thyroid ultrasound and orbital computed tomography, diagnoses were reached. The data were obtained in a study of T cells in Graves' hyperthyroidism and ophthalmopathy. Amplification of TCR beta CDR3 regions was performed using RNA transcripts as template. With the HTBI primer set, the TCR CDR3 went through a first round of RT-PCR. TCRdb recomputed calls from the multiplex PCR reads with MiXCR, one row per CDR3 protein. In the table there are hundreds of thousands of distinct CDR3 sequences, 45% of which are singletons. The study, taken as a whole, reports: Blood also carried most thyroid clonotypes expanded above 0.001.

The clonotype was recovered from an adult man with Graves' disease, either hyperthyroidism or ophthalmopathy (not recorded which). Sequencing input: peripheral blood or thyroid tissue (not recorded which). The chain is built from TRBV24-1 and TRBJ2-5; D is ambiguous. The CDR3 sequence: CATITGTQYF. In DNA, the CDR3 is TGTGCCACCATAACCGGGACCCAGTACTTC.